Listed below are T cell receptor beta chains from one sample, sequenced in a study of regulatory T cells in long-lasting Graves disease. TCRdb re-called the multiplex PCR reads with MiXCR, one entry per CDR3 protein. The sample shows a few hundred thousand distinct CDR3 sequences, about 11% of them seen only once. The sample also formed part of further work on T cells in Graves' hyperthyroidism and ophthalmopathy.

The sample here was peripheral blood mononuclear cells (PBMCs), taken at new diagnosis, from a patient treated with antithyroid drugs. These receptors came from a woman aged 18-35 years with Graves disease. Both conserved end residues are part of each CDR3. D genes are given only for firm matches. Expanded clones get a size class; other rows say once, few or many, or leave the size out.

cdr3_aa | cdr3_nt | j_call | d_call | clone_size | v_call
CVGVVNNEQFF | TGCGTAGGAGTAGTTAACAATGAGCAGTTCTTC | TRBJ2-1 | - | few | TRBV7-8
CASSPQGQTYTDTQYF | TGTGCCAGCAGTCCCCAGGGACAGACCTACACAGATACGCAGTATTTT | TRBJ2-3 | TRBD1 | many | TRBV12-3/TRBV12-4
CASSELGEIAYNEQFF | TGTGCCAGCAGTGAATTGGGGGAGATAGCCTACAATGAGCAGTTCTTC | TRBJ2-1 | - | many | TRBV6-1
CSIGRLADVEDTQYF | TGCAGCATCGGACGTCTCGCGGACGTGGAAGATACGCAGTATTTT | TRBJ2-3 | - | many | TRBV29-1
CSARVAGEGDTQYF | TGCAGTGCTAGAGTGGCGGGAGAAGGAGATACGCAGTATTTT | TRBJ2-3 | TRBD2 | many | TRBV20-1
CASSGTAVGDFNEQFF | TGTGCCAGCAGCGGAACGGCGGTAGGGGATTTCAATGAGCAGTTCTTC | TRBJ2-1 | - | - | TRBV7-9
CATLRGKGTDTQYF | TGTGCCACCCTCAGGGGGAAGGGGACAGATACGCAGTATTTT | TRBJ2-3 | TRBD1 | many | TRBV6-1
CASTQLGQDHTEAFF | TGTGCCAGCACCCAGTTGGGACAGGACCACACTGAAGCTTTCTTT | TRBJ1-1 | TRBD1 | many | TRBV7-9
CASSLRGGTSSNYGYTF | TGTGCCAGCAGCTTAAGAGGGGGCACTTCCTCTAACTATGGCTACACCTTC | TRBJ1-2 | TRBD1 | - | TRBV7-3
CASSLSGNSYNSPLHF | TGTGCCAGCAGTTTATCCGGAAACTCCTATAATTCACCCCTCCACTTT | TRBJ1-6 | - | - | TRBV28
CASSHGQGSYGYTF | TGTGCCAGCAGCCACGGACAGGGGAGCTATGGCTACACCTTC | TRBJ1-2 | TRBD1 | many | TRBV28
CASSLASGVTEAFF | TGTGCCAGCAGCTTAGCTTCGGGGGTTACTGAAGCTTTCTTT | TRBJ1-1 | - | many | TRBV7-3
CSAWERGGMGTGELFF | TGCAGTGCCTGGGAGCGGGGGGGCATGGGCACCGGGGAGCTGTTTTTT | TRBJ2-2 | TRBD2 | many | TRBV20-1
CSATMGQPETYGYTF | TGCAGTGCTACAATGGGACAGCCCGAGACCTATGGCTACACCTTC | TRBJ1-2 | TRBD1 | many | TRBV20-1
CASSSQGLTDTQYF | TGTGCCAGCAGTTCACAGGGCCTCACAGATACGCAGTATTTT | TRBJ2-3 | - | many | TRBV7-3
CASTGVNQPQHF | TGTGCCAGCACTGGGGTAAATCAGCCCCAGCATTTT | TRBJ1-5 | - | many | TRBV11-3
CASSQDRAASYGYTF | TGCGCCAGCAGCCAAGATAGGGCTGCTAGCTATGGCTACACCTTC | TRBJ1-2 | - | - | TRBV4-3
CASSLEPSGRYQETQYF | TGTGCCAGCAGTTTAGAGCCTAGCGGGAGGTACCAAGAGACCCAGTACTTC | TRBJ2-5 | TRBD2 | few | TRBV28
CASSGQPGGTDTQYF | TGTGCCAGCAGTGGACAACCTGGGGGCACAGATACGCAGTATTTT | TRBJ2-3 | - | - | TRBV6-1
CASSSERLAVNF | TGTGCCAGCAGTTCGGAGAGACTAGCGGTCAACTTC | TRBJ2-5 | TRBD2 | many | TRBV2
CASGTGTGGNEQFF | TGTGCCAGCGGGACCGGGACAGGGGGGAATGAGCAGTTCTTC | TRBJ2-1 | TRBD1 | many | TRBV6-1
CAISESLSTNYGYTF | TGTGCCATCAGTGAGTCGTTAAGTACAAACTATGGCTACACCTTC | TRBJ1-2 | - | many | TRBV10-3
CSVQGGKVEEKLVF | TGCAGCGTTCAAGGGGGGAAGGTGGAAGAAAAACTGGTTTTT | TRBJ1-4 | - | - | TRBV29-1
CSVSTGSVLTEAFF | TGCAGTGTTAGTACAGGGTCGGTGCTTACTGAAGCTTTCTTT | TRBJ1-1 | - | few | TRBV20-1
CASSVELFGYGYTF | TGTGCCAGCAGTGTGGAGCTCTTTGGCTATGGCTACACCTTC | TRBJ1-2 | - | few | TRBV12-3/TRBV12-4
CASSRGFGMNTEAFF | TGTGCCAGCAGCCGCGGTTTCGGGATGAACACTGAAGCTTTCTTT | TRBJ1-1 | - | few | TRBV7-8
CASSQVTGDEQFF | TGTGCCAGCAGCCAAGTTACGGGGGACGAGCAGTTCTTC | TRBJ2-1 | - | many | TRBV3-1
CASSLVTQDREPQYF | TGCGCCAGCAGCTTGGTAACCCAAGACAGGGAACCCCAGTACTTC | TRBJ2-5 | TRBD1 | - | TRBV5-1
CASTRLAGVGFVEQFF | TGTGCCAGCACCAGACTAGCGGGAGTGGGCTTTGTTGAGCAGTTCTTC | TRBJ2-1 | TRBD2 | many | TRBV6-2/TRBV6-3
CAWKWDRYTGELFF | TGTGCCTGGAAGTGGGACCGCTACACCGGGGAGCTGTTTTTT | TRBJ2-2 | - | - | TRBV30
CASSLLPDSSYEQYF | TGTGCCAGCAGTCTCCTACCGGACAGCTCCTACGAGCAGTACTTC | TRBJ2-7 | - | few | TRBV6-2/TRBV6-3
CASRAITAYQPQHF | TGTGCCAGTAGAGCGATTACCGCTTATCAGCCCCAGCATTTT | TRBJ1-5 | - | few | TRBV19
CSAERRTGFRAQYF | TGCAGCGCTGAGAGGCGGACAGGTTTTCGGGCCCAGTACTTC | TRBJ2-5 | TRBD1 | few | TRBV29-1
CASSRTSGGLQETQHF | TGTGCCAGCAGCCGGACTAGCGGGGGCCTTCAAGAGACCCAGCACTTC | TRBJ2-5 | TRBD2 | - | TRBV4-2
CASSLRYGADNSPLHF | TGTGCCAGCAGCTTGCGGTACGGGGCGGATAATTCACCCCTCCACTTT | TRBJ1-6 | - | - | TRBV11-2
CASSLSGGRAIQYF | TGTGCCAGCAGCTTATCGGGAGGGAGGGCCATCCAGTACTTC | TRBJ2-5 | TRBD2 | many | TRBV7-6
CASSQPGAQETQYF | TGTGCCAGCAGCCAACCAGGTGCCCAAGAGACCCAGTACTTC | TRBJ2-5 | - | many | TRBV12-3/TRBV12-4
CASSLRDRVSNEQFF | TGTGCCAGCAGTTTACGGGACAGGGTATCAAATGAGCAGTTCTTC | TRBJ2-1 | TRBD1 | many | TRBV28
CSAAQGAETQYF | TGCAGTGCCGCTCAGGGGGCCGAGACCCAGTACTTC | TRBJ2-5 | TRBD1 | many | TRBV20-1
CASSPGSGGYEQYF | TGTGCCAGCAGCCCTGGGTCGGGGGGCTACGAGCAGTACTTC | TRBJ2-7 | TRBD2 | many | TRBV3-1
CASSLVVTFSTDTQYF | TGTGCCAGCAGCTTAGTGGTAACTTTCAGCACAGATACGCAGTATTTT | TRBJ2-3 | - | many | TRBV11-2
CSARDTGTGRPEQYF | TGCAGTGCTAGAGATACCGGGACAGGGAGGCCCGAGCAGTACTTC | TRBJ2-7 | TRBD1 | many | TRBV20-1
CANVGAGANVLTF | TGTGCCAACGTGGGGGCTGGGGCCAACGTCCTGACTTTC | TRBJ2-6 | - | many | TRBV7-9
CASSFRQGARGYGYTF | TGTGCCAGCAGTTTCAGACAGGGGGCGAGGGGCTATGGCTACACCTTC | TRBJ1-2 | TRBD1 | - | TRBV12-3/TRBV12-4
CASSQASLYGYTF | TGTGCCAGCAGCCAGGCCAGTCTCTATGGCTACACCTTC | TRBJ1-2 | - | many | TRBV7-9
CASSQGLLPGELFF | TGCGCCAGCAGCCAAGGACTTTTACCCGGGGAGCTGTTTTTT | TRBJ2-2 | - | - | TRBV4-3
CASTQRLADNIFPYEQYF | TGTGCCAGCACCCAGAGGCTAGCGGATAACATCTTCCCCTACGAGCAGTACTTC | TRBJ2-7 | TRBD2 | many | TRBV12-3/TRBV12-4